One sample yielded the 26 T cell receptor beta chains listed below, sequenced in a study of cytomegalovirus exposure and HLA in healthy donors. Primers included in the PCR were 60 Vbeta and 13 Jbeta primers. TCRdb's table, derived via immunoSEQ multiplex PCR, lists solely in-frame clones and lacks some. This sample yields about 140,000 clones, of which around 85% are seen a single time; about 3.9% belongs to the top ten. The specimen was PBMCs. Receptor source: a middle-aged man in good health and CMV-seropositive.

This chain links TRBV10-3 with TRBJ1-6; 10 nucleotides line up with TRBD1. The germline V gene has CDR1 ENHRY and CDR2 SYGVKD. This CDR3 has 13 residues. V gave up 10 bases and J gave up 8 bases; unmatched junction bases: 5. As DNA, the CDR3 is TGTGCCAGTGCCGGGACAGGGGATTCACCCCTCCACTTT. The encoded protein is CASAGTGDSPLHF.

This rearrangement joins TRBV7-8 to TRBJ2-7; D call uncertain. CDR1 is SGHVS, CDR2 FQNEAQ, per germline. The CDR3 runs to 14 residues. Deletions cut 6 bases from V and 2 bases from J, with 14 bases between. The CDR3 bases are TGTGCCAGCAGTCTTAGCCTATCAACCTACGAGCAGTACTTC. This translates into CASSLSLSTYEQYF.

The rearrangement joins TRBV7-3 to TRBJ1-1; D may be TRBD1 (5 bases). Deletions cut 2 bases from V and 1 base from J, with 8 bases between. Per germline, CDR1 SGHTA and CDR2 FQGTGA. The CDR3 spans 14 residues. In DNA form, the CDR3 reads TGTGCCAGCAGCTTAGGTGGGGCGAACACTGAAGCTTTCTTT. Amino acid sequence: CASSLGGANTEAFF.

The CDR3 coding sequence is TGTGCCAGCTCACCGGGAAGGGGCACTGAAGCTTTCTTT. It encodes CASSPGRGTEAFF. The chain is built from TRBV18 and TRBJ1-1; TRBD1 might be the D (5 bases). The CDR3 has 13 residues. Germline V gene lookup returns CDR1 KGHSH and CDR2 LQKENI. The V and J ends lost 3 bases and 4 bases respectively, with 9 bases between them.

This clone was counted only a few times. This sequence joins TRBV5-1 and TRBJ1-5, with 7 positions matching TRBD1. This CDR3 is 15 amino acids long. Germline V gene lookup returns CDR1 SGHRS and CDR2 YFSETQ. Trimming at V came to 2 bases and at J to 0 bases, leaving 2 bases not matched to a gene. The CDR3 sequence: CASSLQGSSNQPQHF. In DNA form, the CDR3 reads TGCGCCAGCAGCTTACAGGGGTCTAGCAATCAGCCCCAGCATTTT.

This chain connects TRBV5-1 to TRBJ2-7; no definite D call. CDR1 is SGHRS and CDR2 is YFSETQ in the germline V gene. V was trimmed by 2 bases and J by 2 bases, leaving 8 bases between them. CDR3 length: 13 residues. CDR3 residues: CASSFSQTYEQYF. In nucleotides, the CDR3 is TGCGCCAGCAGCTTTTCACAAACCTACGAGCAGTACTTC.

This clone was seen just once. This sequence joins TRBV7-2 and TRBJ2-2; D remains unclear. The V and J ends lost 1 base and 4 bases respectively, with 7 bases between them. The CDR3 has 14 amino acids. CDR1 and CDR2 from the germline V gene are SGHTA and FQGNSA. DNA for the CDR3: TGTGCCAGCAGCTTAGGGGCTACCACCGGGGAGCTGTTTTTT. Protein sequence: CASSLGATTGELFF.

This chain links TRBV27 with TRBJ2-7; 11 bases fit TRBD1. The CDR3 spans 16 residues. The V gene end was trimmed by 7 bases and the J gene end by 5 bases; junction bases not matched to a gene: 13. CDR1 and CDR2 (germline): MNHEY, SMNVEV (reference sequence). The CDR3 here is CASTRLRDRGKDEQYF. The CDR3 region has the DNA TGTGCCAGCACCCGCCTCCGGGACAGGGGGAAGGACGAGCAGTACTTC.

The chain uses TRBV2 and TRBJ1-1, with a weak D call TRBD1 (5 bases). The CDR3 is made up of 14 amino acids. Germline V gene sequence: CDR1 SNHLY, CDR2 FYNNEI. Trimming removed 6 bases at V and 0 bases at J, with 11 bases between. The CDR3 region is CASRRQLMNTEAFF. CDR3 coding DNA: TGTGCCAGCAGGAGACAGCTAATGAACACTGAAGCTTTCTTT.

This chain links TRBV2 with TRBJ1-2; a possible D gene is TRBD1 (6 bases). CDR3 size: 15 residues. Germline V lookup: CDR1 SNHLY, CDR2 FYNNEI. Trimming shortened V by 4 bases and J by 2 bases, and 14 bases separated the two germline ends. CDR3 nucleotides: TGTGCCAGCAGTGTACAGGGCTTGAAGAACTATGGCTACACCTTC. Encoded protein: CASSVQGLKNYGYTF.

The rearrangement uses TRBV30 and TRBJ1-2; D is uncertain. The CDR3 extends over 13 amino acids. V gave up 5 bases and J gave up 4 bases, with 14 bases separating them. The germline CDR1 and CDR2 sequences are GTSNPN and SVGIG (reference sequence). CDR3 nucleotide sequence: TGTGCCTGGTCTGGTAGCGCCTTCTATGGCTACACCTTC. It translates to CAWSGSAFYGYTF.

The chain combines TRBV27 with TRBJ2-5; a possible D gene is TRBD1 (6 bases). CDR1 and CDR2 (germline): MNHEY, SMNVEV (reference sequence). This CDR3 spans 12 amino acids. V shed 5 bases and J shed 8 bases, with 12 bases lying between them. The CDR3 DNA reads as TGTGCCAGCAGTGCAGGCAGGGGCACCCAGTACTTC. It is translated as CASSAGRGTQYF.

The chain links TRBV29-1 to TRBJ2-7, with D possibly matching TRBD2 (6 bases). V was cut by 1 base and J by 4 bases, with 11 bases left in between. There are 13 residues in the CDR3. Per the germline V gene, CDR1 is SQVTM and CDR2 is ANQGSEA. DNA of the CDR3: TGCAGCGTTGAAGGGGGGGAGCCTTACGAGCAGTACTTC. Residues: CSVEGGEPYEQYF.

The J gene is TRBJ2-7, the V gene TRBV4-1; the match to TRBD1 covers 9 bases. After removal of 1 base from V and 4 bases from J, the junction contained 8 bases not matched to a gene. Germline V CDR1 and CDR2: MGHRA, YSYEKL. This CDR3 spans 16 amino acids. CDR3 protein: CASSQVPHRGQYEQYF. DNA for the CDR3: TGCGCCAGCAGCCAAGTCCCGCACAGGGGGCAATACGAGCAGTACTTC.

The V gene is TRBV19, the J gene TRBJ1-2; D is ambiguous. This CDR3 is built from 14 residues. Trimming took off 5 bases at V and 4 bases at J, with 14 bases between the two ends. The germline gives CDR1 LNHDA, CDR2 SQIVND (reference sequence). CDR3 loop: CASSPLGSGYGYTF. CDR3 nucleotide sequence: TGTGCCAGTAGTCCCCTTGGGTCAGGCTATGGCTACACCTTC. The full variable domain, its missing parts supplied by reference TRBV19 and TRBJ1-2, is DGGITQSPKYLFRKEGQNVTLSCEQNLNHDAMYWYRQDPGQGLRLIYYSQIVNDFQKGDIAEGYSVSREKKESFPLTVTSAQKNPTAFYLCASSPLGSGYGYTFGSGTRLTVV.

This clone turned up a few times. The chain recombines TRBV19 with TRBJ1-2; no clear D. Germline CDR1 and CDR2: LNHDA and SQIVND (reference sequence). Trimming took off 6 bases at V and 7 bases at J, with 12 bases between the two ends. The CDR3 has 12 amino acids. The CDR3 spells CASRRAKIGYTF. Written as DNA, the CDR3 is TGTGCCAGTAGGCGGGCAAAGATTGGCTACACCTTC.

This clone came up a few times. The V and J genes are TRBV23-1 and TRBJ2-5, with 8 positions matching TRBD2. TRBV23-1 is reported as an ORF; its role is uncertain. V lost 8 bases, J lost 5 bases, and 4 bases stayed unmatched. This CDR3 has 12 amino acids. The CDR3, as DNA: TGCGCCAGCCTTCGGGAGGGGGAGACCCAGTACTTC. Translating it yields CASLREGETQYF.

V usage is TRBV21-1 and J usage is TRBJ1-1; the table's TRBD1 call for D was not verified on the DNA. TRBV21-1 is a recognized pseudogene. This CDR3 spans 13 amino acids. CDR3 bases: TGTGCCAGCTTTAAGGGGGCCGTCACTGAAGCTTTCTTT. Its protein is CASFKGAVTEAFF.

The rearrangement links TRBV6-1 to TRBJ1-1; 11 nucleotides line up with TRBD1. Germline V gene sequence: CDR1 MNHNS, CDR2 SASEGT. Trimming took 0 bases from V and 1 from J; bases not matched to a gene: 7. This CDR3 has 18 amino acids. CDR3 DNA: TGTGCCAGCAGTGAAGCTGGCCGGACAGGGGGCGAGAACACTGAAGCTTTCTTT. Protein: CASSEAGRTGGENTEAFF.

The chain links TRBV7-3 to TRBJ2-2, with 9 bases fitting TRBD1. The junction had 11 bases not matched to a gene; V was cut back by 5 bases and J by 7 bases. Germline lookup yields CDR1 SGHTA and CDR2 FQGTGA. This CDR3 spans 16 amino acids. CDR3 sequence (DNA): TGTGCCAGCAGCCAAATGGGGACAGGGCTCGTCGGGGAGCTGTTTTTT. Amino acids: CASSQMGTGLVGELFF.

The chain couples TRBV19 to TRBJ2-7; maybe TRBD1 (6 bases). From germline, CDR1 is LNHDA and CDR2 SQIVND (reference sequence). Trimming pared 2 bases from V and 1 base from J, leaving 9 bases between. The CDR3 extends over 14 amino acids. CDR3 protein: CASSIQGRSYEQYF. In DNA, the CDR3 is TGTGCCAGTAGTATACAGGGGCGATCCTACGAGCAGTACTTC. Filled out from reference TRBV19 and TRBJ2-7, the complete variable domain reads DGGITQSPKYLFRKEGQNVTLSCEQNLNHDAMYWYRQDPGQGLRLIYYSQIVNDFQKGDIAEGYSVSREKKESFPLTVTSAQKNPTAFYLCASSIQGRSYEQYFGPGTRLTVT.

This rearrangement joins TRBV15 to TRBJ2-5; D is ambiguous. Near its end, the DNA agrees better with TRBJ2-7, so the J call may be wrong. This CDR3 contains 15 residues. Germline V gene lookup returns CDR1 LNHNV and CDR2 YYDKDF (reference sequence). The CDR3 DNA follows: TGTGCCACCAGCAGAGATAGACATTCGTCCTACGAGCAGTACTTC. Encoded protein: CATSRDRHSSYEQYF.

The V call is TRBV28, the J call TRBJ2-7; D perhaps matches TRBD2 (6 bases). V lost 7 bases and J lost 2, with 18 bases in between. The CDR3 runs to 15 residues. The V gene's germline CDR1 is MDHEN and CDR2 SYDVKM. Written as DNA, the CDR3 is TGTGCCAGCAATGGGGCTAGCGATGATGCCTACGAGCAGTACTTC. Translated: CASNGASDDAYEQYF.

The genes are TRBV30 and TRBJ1-2; D unclear. Germline CDR1 and CDR2: GTSNPN and SVGIG (reference sequence). Trimming shortened V by 5 bases and J by 5 bases, and 12 bases separated the two germline ends. This CDR3 has 12 residues. CDR3 nucleotide sequence: TGTGCCTGGGCACCTGGGCTATATGGCTACACCTTC. Its translation: CAWAPGLYGYTF.

In this sample, this clone turned up a few times. This chain links TRBV11-2 with TRBJ2-3; weak D call: TRBD1 (5 bases). CDR3 size: 14 residues. Trimming took 0 bases from V and 11 from J, leaving 15 bases between them. The germline gives CDR1 SGHAT, CDR2 FQNNGV. The chain's CDR3 is CASSLDPRKGRQYF. The DNA of the CDR3 is TGTGCCAGCAGCTTAGATCCCAGGAAGGGGCGGCAGTATTTT.

The chain is built from TRBV5-1 and TRBJ1-1, with no clear D. Trimming took 0 bases from V and 4 from J, leaving 7 bases between them. Germline V lookup: CDR1 SGHRS, CDR2 YFSETQ. The CDR3 covers 13 residues. CDR3 protein: CASSLDGGTEAFF. DNA of the CDR3: TGCGCCAGCAGCTTGGACGGAGGCACTGAAGCTTTCTTT.